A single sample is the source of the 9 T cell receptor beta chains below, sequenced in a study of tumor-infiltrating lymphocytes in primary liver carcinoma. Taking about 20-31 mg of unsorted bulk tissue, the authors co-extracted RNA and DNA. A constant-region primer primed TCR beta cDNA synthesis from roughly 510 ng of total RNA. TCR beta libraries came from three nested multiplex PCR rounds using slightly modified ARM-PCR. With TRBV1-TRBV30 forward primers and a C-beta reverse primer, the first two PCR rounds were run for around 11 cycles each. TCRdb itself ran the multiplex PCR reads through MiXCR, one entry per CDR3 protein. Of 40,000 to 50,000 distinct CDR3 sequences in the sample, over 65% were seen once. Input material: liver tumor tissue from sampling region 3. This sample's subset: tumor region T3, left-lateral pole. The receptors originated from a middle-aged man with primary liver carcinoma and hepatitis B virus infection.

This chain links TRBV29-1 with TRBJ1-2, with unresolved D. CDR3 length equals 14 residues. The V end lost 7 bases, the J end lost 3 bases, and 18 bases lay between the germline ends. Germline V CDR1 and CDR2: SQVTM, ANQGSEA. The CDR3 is CSAEDVGSDYGYTF. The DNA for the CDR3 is TGCAGCGCTGAGGACGTGGGGAGCGACTATGGCTACACCTTC.

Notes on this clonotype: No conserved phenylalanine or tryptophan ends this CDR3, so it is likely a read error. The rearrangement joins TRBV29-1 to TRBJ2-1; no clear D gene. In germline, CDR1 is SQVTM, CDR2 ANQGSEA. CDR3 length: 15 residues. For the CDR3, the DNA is TGCAGTGTTGAAGATCCCAGGCGTTTGAGCTTGGAGCAGTTCCTC. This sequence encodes CSVEDPRRLSLEQFL.

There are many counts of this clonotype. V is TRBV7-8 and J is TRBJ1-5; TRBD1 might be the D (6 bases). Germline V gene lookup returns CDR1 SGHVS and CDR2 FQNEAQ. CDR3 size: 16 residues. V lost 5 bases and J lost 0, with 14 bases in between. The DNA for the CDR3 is TGTGCCAGCAGCCCCGAGGGAGGGGGTAGCAATCAGCCCCAGCATTTT. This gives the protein CASSPEGGGSNQPQHF.

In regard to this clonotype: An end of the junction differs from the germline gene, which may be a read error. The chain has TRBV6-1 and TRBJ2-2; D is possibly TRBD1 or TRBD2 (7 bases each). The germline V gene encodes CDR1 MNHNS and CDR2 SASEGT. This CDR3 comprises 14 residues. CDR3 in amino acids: CASSTLGTAGGPFF. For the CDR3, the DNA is TGTGCCAGCAGTACCCTCGGGACAGCCGGGGGGCCGTTCTTT.

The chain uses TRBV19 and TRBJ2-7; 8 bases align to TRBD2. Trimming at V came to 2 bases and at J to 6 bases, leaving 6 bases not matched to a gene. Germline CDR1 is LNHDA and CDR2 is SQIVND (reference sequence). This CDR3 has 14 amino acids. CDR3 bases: TGTGCCAGTAGTATAAAACTAGCGGACGTCGAGCAGTACTTC. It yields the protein CASSIKLADVEQYF.

The DNA of the CDR3 is TGTGCCAGCAGCCAAAGAGGGACTGACACTGGAAACACCATATATTTT. Its protein product is CASSQRGTDTGNTIYF. The V gene is TRBV6-1, the J gene TRBJ1-3, with a possible D match to TRBD1 (5 bases). Germline-derived CDR1 and CDR2 are MNHNS and SASEGT. With 6 bases removed from V and 2 bases from J, the gap between germline ends came to 17 bases. The CDR3 length is 16 residues.

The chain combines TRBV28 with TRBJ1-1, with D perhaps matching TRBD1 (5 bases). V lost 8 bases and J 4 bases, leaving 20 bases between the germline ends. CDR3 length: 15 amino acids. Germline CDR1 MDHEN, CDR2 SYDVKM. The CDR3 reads CASGYRGSGGTEAFF. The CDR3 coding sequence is TGTGCCAGCGGGTACCGTGGCAGTGGGGGCACTGAAGCTTTCTTT.

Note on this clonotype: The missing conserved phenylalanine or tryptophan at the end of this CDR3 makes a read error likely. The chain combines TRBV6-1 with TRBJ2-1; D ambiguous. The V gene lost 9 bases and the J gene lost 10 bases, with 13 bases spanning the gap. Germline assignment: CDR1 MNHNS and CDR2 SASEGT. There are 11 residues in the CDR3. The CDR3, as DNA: TGTGCCAGTAGCCTTCCGACAGAGCAGTTCGTC. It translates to CASSLPTEQFV.

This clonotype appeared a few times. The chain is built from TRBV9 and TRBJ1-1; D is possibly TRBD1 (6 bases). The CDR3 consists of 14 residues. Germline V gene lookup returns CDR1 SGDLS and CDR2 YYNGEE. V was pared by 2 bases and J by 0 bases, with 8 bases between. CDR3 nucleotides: TGTGCCAGCAGCGTCGAGGGGGTGAACACTGAAGCTTTCTTT. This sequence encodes CASSVEGVNTEAFF.